Below, 24 T cell receptor beta chains from the same sample are listed, as sequenced in a study of post-analysis software for immune sequencing data (dated by TCRdb to about 2015). The method behind the library was PCR. The run used an Illumina HiSeq 2500. To reduce PCR and sequencing biases, unique molecular identifiers were built into the TCR beta cDNA libraries. TCRdb applied fastp at Q25 and MiXCR to the public reads, then kept only in-frame beta chains. Identical CDR3 protein sequences are pooled into one entry, listed with their most common genes and DNA. In this sample the table shows about 800,000 distinct CDR3 sequences, about 32% of which occur a single time. The leading ten clones occupy 0.56% of the sample. The antigens these receptors bind are not known. What the research found in general, with its limitations: Significantly higher frequencies in patients than in controls were found for about 5 TRBV segments, including TRBV5-6, TRBV5-1 and TRBV20-1.

Sequencing was carried out using blood. These receptors all come from a girl under 18 with multiple sclerosis.

This clonotype was counted at least ten times. CDR3 region: CSVDPAGLAWDQYF. For the CDR3, the DNA is TGCAGCGTTGACCCCGCAGGGTTGGCGTGGGACCAGTACTTC. The chain recombines TRBV29-1 with TRBJ2-5; D possibly corresponds to TRBD1 (5 bases). The CDR3 runs 14 residues. V lost 3 bases, J lost 10 bases, and 21 bases lay in between. The germline V gene encodes CDR1 SQVTM and CDR2 ANQGSEA.

CDR3 loop: CASSPGTASNYGYTF. CDR3 coding DNA: TGTGCCAGCAGCCCGGGGACTGCCTCTAACTATGGCTACACCTTC. This chain joins TRBV7-2 and TRBJ1-2; D perhaps matches TRBD1 (5 bases). This CDR3 region has 15 residues. Trimming took 5 bases from V and 0 from J, leaving 13 bases between them. Germline V gene data show CDR1 as SGHTA and CDR2 as FQGNSA.

Many counts were recorded for this clonotype. The chain couples TRBV7-8 to TRBJ2-1; D gene unclear. Germline lookup yields CDR1 SGHVS and CDR2 FQNEAQ. V gave up 1 base and J gave up 8 bases, with 15 bases separating them. CDR3 length: 15 amino acids. CDR3 in amino acids: CASSLEYLANDEQFF. In DNA form, the CDR3 reads TGTGCCAGCAGCTTAGAGTATTTAGCAAACGATGAGCAGTTCTTC.

This clonotype was counted a single time. The rearrangement joins TRBV7-8 to TRBJ1-6, with a possible D match to TRBD1 (5 bases). V was trimmed by 5 bases and J by 9 bases, leaving 17 bases between them. This CDR3 has 15 residues. The germline gives CDR1 SGHVS, CDR2 FQNEAQ. This CDR3 reads CASSAAGTESSPLHF. The CDR3 coding sequence is TGTGCCAGCAGCGCCGCCGGGACGGAGAGTTCACCCCTCCACTTT.

This clonotype was counted many times. The V call is TRBV10-3, the J call TRBJ2-1; D is unresolved. Trimming took 4 bases from V and 7 from J, leaving 14 bases between them. Germline CDR1 reads ENHRY; CDR2 reads SYGVKD. The CDR3 consists of 14 residues. The CDR3 DNA reads as TGTGCCATCAGTGTGAAGGGTTTGGGTAATGAGCAGTTCTTC. Protein: CAISVKGLGNEQFF.

The table lists this clonotype with a few counts. The genes are TRBV20-1 and TRBJ2-1; TRBD2 is a possible D gene (7 bases). V was trimmed by 5 bases and J by 5 bases, leaving 19 bases between them. CDR3 size: 15 residues. The germline gives CDR1 DFQATT, CDR2 SNEGSKA (reference sequence). The CDR3 bases are TGCAGTGCTCTACGAGGGGGGGTTTGGAACAATGAGCAGTTCTTC. Protein product: CSALRGGVWNNEQFF.

The count of this clonotype is one. This chain links TRBV20-1 with TRBJ2-2; D possibly matches TRBD1 or TRBD2 (5 bases each). The CDR3 is made up of 13 amino acids. Trimming took 5 bases from V and 2 from J, leaving 9 bases between them. Germline CDR1 DFQATT, CDR2 SNEGSKA (reference sequence). For the CDR3, the DNA is TGCAGTGCTGGGGGACCTAACACCGGGGAGCTGTTTTTT. Protein product: CSAGGPNTGELFF.

The CDR3 sequence: CASSTGQGAGYNEQFF. In DNA form, the CDR3 reads TGCGCCAGCAGCACAGGACAGGGGGCAGGTTACAATGAGCAGTTCTTC. The rearrangement links TRBV5-1 to TRBJ2-1; TRBD1 matches 11 bases. In germline, CDR1 is SGHRS, CDR2 YFSETQ. The junction had 7 bases not matched to a gene; V was cut back by 4 bases and J by 4 bases. The CDR3 loop spans 16 amino acids.

The rearrangement uses TRBV7-2 and TRBJ2-3; possibly TRBD1 for D (5 bases). The CDR3 has 15 amino acids. From germline, CDR1 is SGHTA and CDR2 FQGNSA. V was shortened by 4 bases and J by 0 bases, with 11 bases between the two germline ends. CDR3 DNA sequence: TGTGCCAGCAGCTCCCGGACACAGAGCACAGATACGCAGTATTTT. It yields the protein CASSSRTQSTDTQYF.

The chain is built from TRBV20-1 and TRBJ2-1, with 13 bases that match TRBD2. The J call could be wrong; TRBJ2-7 is a better fit for the DNA end. The CDR3 has 17 residues. Per germline, CDR1 DFQATT and CDR2 SNEGSKA (reference sequence). CDR3 DNA: TGCAGTGCTAATACAGTGGAACTAGCGGGAGGGTTAAATGAGCAGTACTTC. Translated, it gives CSANTVELAGGLNEQYF.

V usage is TRBV20-1 and J usage is TRBJ2-5, with 13 bases that match TRBD2. The CDR3 length is 18 residues. The germline CDR1 and CDR2 sequences are DFQATT and SNEGSKA (reference sequence). V lost 3 bases to trimming and J lost 1 base; unmatched junction nucleotides: 11. The CDR3 reads CSARETSGLAGSQETQYF. The CDR3 coding sequence is TGCAGTGCTAGGGAAACTTCGGGACTAGCGGGAAGCCAAGAGACCCAGTACTTC.

This rearrangement joins TRBV2 to TRBJ1-1, with D perhaps TRBD1 (5 bases). Germline V CDR1 and CDR2: SNHLY, FYNNEI. The length of the CDR3 is 13 residues. V lost 8 bases and J lost 1, with 11 bases in between. CDR3 loop: CASARQQNTEAFF. The CDR3 nucleotides read TGTGCCAGCGCAAGACAGCAGAACACTGAAGCTTTCTTT.

This clonotype showed up just a few times. CDR3 DNA: TGCAGTGCTAGGTGGTTCGGCAGGGATAGCAATCAGCCCCAGCATTTT. Amino acid sequence: CSARWFGRDSNQPQHF. The chain employs TRBV20-1 and TRBJ1-5, with D maybe TRBD1 (5 bases). The CDR3 is made up of 16 amino acids. V lost 3 bases and J 0 bases, leaving 15 bases between the germline ends. Germline V lookup: CDR1 DFQATT, CDR2 SNEGSKA (reference sequence).

This clonotype was detected ten times or more. This chain uses TRBV29-1 with TRBJ2-5; D not certain. Germline CDR1 and CDR2: SQVTM and ANQGSEA. The CDR3 spans 12 residues. Deletions cut 4 bases from V and 1 base from J, with 7 bases between. The CDR3 spells CSVGWTQETQYF. DNA of the CDR3: TGCAGCGTTGGGTGGACCCAAGAGACCCAGTACTTC.

This chain links TRBV4-1 with TRBJ1-1; 9 positions agree with TRBD1. Germline values: CDR1 MGHRA, CDR2 YSYEKL. CDR3 length equals 15 residues. V shed 1 base and J 4 bases; nucleotides not matched to a gene: 4. The chain's CDR3 is CASSQAGQGSTEAFF. As DNA, the CDR3 is TGCGCCAGCAGCCAAGCGGGACAGGGTTCCACTGAAGCTTTCTTT.

On this clonotype itself: Here the CDR3 omits its conserved ending phenylalanine or tryptophan, so a read error is the likely source. The V gene is TRBV5-1, the J gene TRBJ2-5; D possibly matches TRBD1 or TRBD2 (5 bases each). The better agreement between TRBJ2-7 and the DNA end casts doubt on the J call. The CDR3 sequence is 13 residues long. Germline CDR1 and CDR2: SGHRS and YFSETQ. The CDR3 sequence is CASSWGTGYEQYC. In DNA form, the CDR3 reads TGCGCCAGCAGCTGGGGGACGGGCTACGAGCAGTACTGC.

The rearrangement uses TRBV20-1 and TRBJ2-4; no clear D gene. The ends were cut back, 0 bases at V and 7 bases at J, with 16 bases in the middle. The CDR3 length is 15 residues. Germline CDR1 DFQATT, CDR2 SNEGSKA (reference sequence). This chain's CDR3 is CSARDWSLMRNIQYF. CDR3 in DNA: TGCAGTGCTAGAGATTGGTCCCTAATGAGGAACATTCAGTACTTC.

The gene calls are TRBV29-1 and TRBJ2-1; D gene uncertain. The end of the DNA aligns better with TRBJ2-7, so the J call may be wrong. The CDR3 totals 14 residues. CDR1 and CDR2 (germline): SQVTM, ANQGSEA. CDR3 in amino acids: CSVESVGSYNEQYF. As DNA, the CDR3 is TGCAGCGTTGAGTCGGTGGGCTCCTACAATGAGCAGTACTTC.

This clonotype was counted between two and nine times. This rearrangement joins TRBV5-1 to TRBJ2-5; weak D call: TRBD2 (6 bases). The CDR3 has 13 residues. In germline, CDR1 is SGHRS, CDR2 YFSETQ. Trimming cost V 2 bases and J 3 bases, with 8 bases left between them. CDR3 protein: CASSLIAEETQYF. CDR3 DNA sequence: TGCGCCAGCAGCTTAATAGCGGAAGAGACCCAGTACTTC.

This clonotype was detected a few times. At one boundary the junction diverges from the germline segment, which might be a read error. V usage is TRBV9 and J usage is TRBJ2-7; perhaps TRBD2 as D (6 bases). CDR3 length: 14 residues. Germline CDR1 and CDR2: SGDLS and YYNGEE. The CDR3 DNA is TGTGCCAGCAGCGTAGGCGGGATCTCCTCCGAGCAGTACTTC. It yields the protein CASSVGGISSEQYF.

The chain carries TRBV11-2 and TRBJ2-1; D is ambiguous. CDR1 SGHAT and CDR2 FQNNGV come from the germline V gene. Trimming removed 4 bases at V and 11 bases at J, with 9 bases between. The CDR3 length is 11 residues. The CDR3 nucleotides are TGTGCCAGCAGCTCCAAAGGGAAGCAGTTCTTC. Encoded protein: CASSSKGKQFF. Combining the CDR3 with reference TRBV11-2 and TRBJ2-1 gives the whole variable domain EAGVAQSPRYKIIEKRQSVAFWCNPISGHATLYWYQQILGQGPKLLIQFQNNGVVDDSQLPKDRFSAERLKGVDSTLKIQPAKLEDSAVYLCASSSKGKQFFGPGTRLTVL.

This clonotype occurred a few times. V usage is TRBV9 and J usage is TRBJ1-2; D might be TRBD1 (6 bases). V gave up 3 bases and J gave up 10 bases, with 13 bases separating them. Germline V gene lookup returns CDR1 SGDLS and CDR2 YYNGEE. The CDR3 consists of 12 residues. CDR3 DNA sequence: TGTGCCAGCAGCGGAGGGACAAATGACTACACCTTC. This gives the protein CASSGGTNDYTF. The full variable domain, in which reference TRBV9 and TRBJ1-2 provide the parts outside the CDR3, is DSGVTQTPKHLITATGQRVTLRCSPRSGDLSVYWYQQSLDQGLQFLIQYYNGEERAKGNILERFSAQQFPDLHSELNLSSLELGDSALYFCASSGGTNDYTFGSGTRLTVV.

This clonotype was observed a handful of times. This chain uses TRBV4-1 with TRBJ2-1; D gene uncertain. The CDR3 consists of 16 residues. V lost 0 bases to trimming and J lost 6 bases, with 15 bases between them. Germline V gene lookup returns CDR1 MGHRA and CDR2 YSYEKL. In DNA form, the CDR3 reads TGCGCCAGCAGCCAAGATTATCCCGACTTAGGCAATGAGCAGTTCTTC. It codes for CASSQDYPDLGNEQFF.

This clonotype was counted at least ten times. V usage is TRBV29-1 and J usage is TRBJ2-4; a possible D gene is TRBD1 (5 bases). Trimming removed 1 base from V and 6 bases from J, with 10 bases in between. Germline-derived CDR1 and CDR2 are SQVTM and ANQGSEA. The length of the CDR3 is 13 residues. CDR3 sequence: CSVEGTQANIQYF. The CDR3, as DNA: TGCAGCGTTGAAGGGACACAAGCAAACATTCAGTACTTC.